This is a list of T cell receptor beta chains from one sample in a study of OX40 agonist ivuxolimab in advanced cancers. Sequencing used immunoSEQ multiplex PCR; TCRdb keeps in-frame clones, though not all of them. The sample yields about 67,000 clones, more than 65% seen once. Sample: CD4+ or CD8+ T cells sorted from blood, taken in a trial of the OX40 agonist ivuxolimab. The origin of the receptors is an adult with an advanced solid tumor such as melanoma, head and neck, liver or kidney cancer. CDR3s include the opening cysteine and the closing phenylalanine or tryptophan. Each record gives: D gene, J gene, V gene, clone size, CDR3 protein, CDR3 DNA. The D gene is left open where the match is weak. Clone size appears in some rows only: once, few, many, or a class for an expanded clone.

. | TRBJ2-3 | TRBV18 | . | CASSPNPGDAQYF | TGTGCCAGCTCACCAAACCCAGGGGACGCGCAGTATTTT
TRBD1 | TRBJ2-3 | TRBV7-7 | few | CASTLSDRGEGTDTQYF | TGTGCTAGCACCTTAAGCGACAGGGGTGAGGGCACAGATACGCAGTATTTT
TRBD2 | TRBJ2-1 | TRBV18 | . | CASSPPGLANNEQFF | TGTGCCAGCTCACCTCCGGGACTAGCAAATAATGAGCAGTTCTTC
. | TRBJ1-5 | TRBV6-1 | . | CASSDWQSNQPQHF | TGTGCCAGCAGTGACTGGCAGAGCAATCAGCCCCAGCATTTT
. | TRBJ1-3 | TRBV28 | . | CASSLKVATGNTIYF | TGTGCCAGCAGTTTAAAGGTTGCTACTGGAAACACCATATATTTT
TRBD2 | TRBJ2-1 | TRBV7-8 | . | CASRSSGGELSYNEQFF | TGTGCCAGCCGGAGTAGCGGGGGGGAACTCTCCTACAATGAGCAGTTCTTC
. | TRBJ2-1 | TRBV27 | . | CASSSTSGSSYNEQFF | TGTGCCAGCAGTTCGACCTCGGGGAGCTCCTACAATGAGCAGTTCTTC
. | TRBJ1-1 | TRBV2 | . | CASRADRNTEAFF | TGTGCCAGCAGAGCCGACAGGAACACTGAAGCTTTCTTT
. | TRBJ2-5 | TRBV21-1 | . | CASSPRPHETQYF | TGTGCCAGCAGCCCTAGGCCCCACGAGACCCAGTACTTC
TRBD1 | TRBJ2-1 | TRBV27 | . | CASSMDRVIYNEQFF | TGTGCCAGCAGTATGGACAGGGTCATCTACAATGAGCAGTTCTTC
. | TRBJ2-5 | TRBV5-6 | . | CASTLGGYETQYF | TGTGCCAGCACCTTGGGAGGATACGAGACCCAGTACTTC
TRBD2 | TRBJ2-1 | TRBV7-9 | . | CASSPRTSGSEQFF | TGTGCCAGCAGCCCCCGGACTAGCGGGAGTGAGCAGTTCTTC
. | TRBJ2-7 | TRBV19 | . | CASSISGSSYEQYF | TGTGCCAGTAGTATAAGCGGAAGCTCCTACGAGCAGTACTTC
. | TRBJ2-3 | TRBV19 | . | CASSIGGDSKYTQYF | TGTGCCAGTAGTATAGGTGGCGACTCCAAGTATACGCAGTATTTT
. | TRBJ1-5 | TRBV7-9 | once | CASSYADGPQHF | TGTGCCAGCAGCTACGCAGACGGGCCCCAGCATTTT
TRBD1 | TRBJ2-7 | TRBV10-3 | . | CAISATGQAGEQYF | TGTGCCATCAGTGCAACGGGACAGGCCGGCGAGCAGTACTTC
. | TRBJ1-5 | TRBV4-1 | . | CASSQGLGGPQPQHF | TGCGCCAGCAGCCAAGGTCTCGGGGGGCCTCAGCCCCAGCATTTT
TRBD1 | TRBJ2-2 | TRBV28 | . | CASKPPTGGERSYTGELFF | TGTGCCAGCAAGCCCCCGACAGGGGGGGAAAGGTCCTACACCGGGGAGCTGTTTTTT
TRBD1 | TRBJ1-1 | TRBV29-1 | once | CSVRQGEGTEAFF | TGCAGCGTCCGACAGGGGGAGGGAACTGAAGCTTTCTTT
. | TRBJ2-1 | TRBV11-3 | few | CASSLVGGDEQFF | TGTGCCAGCAGCTTAGTCGGGGGCGATGAGCAGTTCTTC
TRBD1 | TRBJ1-2 | TRBV12-5 | . | CASGLEGQYANYGYTF | TGTGCTAGTGGTTTGGAGGGACAGTACGCGAACTATGGCTACACCTTC
. | TRBJ1-6 | TRBV28 | few | CASSLGTRGGTLHF | TGTGCCAGCAGTTTAGGGACCAGGGGAGGAACCCTCCACTTT
. | TRBJ2-3 | TRBV9 | . | CASIELPAGTDTQYF | TGTGCCAGCATCGAGCTTCCCGCTGGCACAGATACGCAGTATTTT
. | TRBJ2-1 | TRBV4-1 | . | CASSQGSYNEQFF | TGCGCCAGCAGCCAAGGCTCCTACAATGAGCAGTTCTTC
. | TRBJ1-3 | TRBV7-8 | . | CASSPPHFSGNTIYF | TGTGCCAGCAGCCCGCCCCATTTCTCTGGAAACACCATATATTTT
. | TRBJ1-1 | TRBV2 | . | CASSAPWQNMNTEAFF | TGTGCCAGCAGTGCACCTTGGCAGAATATGAACACTGAAGCTTTCTTT
. | TRBJ1-1 | TRBV28 | . | CASIGSGTSHTEAFF | TGTGCCAGCATCGGGTCAGGGACTTCCCACACTGAAGCTTTCTTT
. | TRBJ2-2 | TRBV6-4 | few | CASSATPGTGELFF | TGTGCCAGCAGCGCCACCCCGGGCACCGGGGAGCTGTTTTTT
. | TRBJ1-5 | TRBV19 | . | CASSTLGRGGSNQPQHF | TGTGCCAGTAGTACGCTAGGCAGGGGAGGAAGCAATCAGCCCCAGCATTTT
. | TRBJ2-1 | TRBV2 | . | CASLNYNEQFF | TGTGCCAGTCTGAACTACAATGAGCAGTTCTTC
. | TRBJ1-1 | TRBV6-1 | . | CASTWGGEGRAFF | TGTGCCAGCACCTGGGGAGGGGAGGGGCGGGCTTTCTTT
. | TRBJ1-1 | TRBV5-4 | . | CASSLAGGMNTEAFF | TGTGCCAGCAGCTTGGCCGGGGGAATGAACACTGAAGCTTTCTTT
. | TRBJ1-2 | TRBV6-1 | . | CASSEGGIVYGYTF | TGTGCCAGCAGTGAAGGTGGGATTGTCTATGGCTACACCTTC
TRBD2 | TRBJ2-7 | TRBV6-5 | once | CASGGRAYEQYF | TGTGCCAGCGGCGGGAGGGCCTACGAGCAGTACTTC
. | TRBJ1-4 | TRBV28 | once | CASSSGRFLEKLFF | TGTGCCAGCAGCTCGGGACGATTTCTGGAAAAACTGTTTTTT
. | TRBJ1-6 | TRBV11-1 | once | CASSRRGNSSPLHF | TGTGCCAGCAGCCGAAGGGGGAATAGTTCACCCCTCCACTTT
. | TRBJ1-2 | TRBV27 | . | CASNGENSQTGYYGYTF | TGTGCCAGCAATGGGGAAAACAGCCAAACAGGGTACTATGGCTACACCTTC
TRBD2 | TRBJ2-1 | TRBV27 | . | CASSLIGLAGDHGEQFF | TGTGCCAGCAGTTTAATTGGTCTAGCGGGAGATCATGGTGAGCAGTTCTTC
. | TRBJ2-2 | TRBV7-2 | . | CASSLSWNTGELFF | TGTGCCAGCAGCCTCTCCTGGAACACCGGGGAGCTGTTTTTT
TRBD1 | TRBJ1-2 | TRBV28 | . | CASTSRDRDLQVRGYTF | TGTGCCAGCACGAGCCGGGACAGGGATCTCCAAGTACGGGGCTACACCTTC